The 16 T cell receptor beta chains listed next were all sequenced from one sample in a study of T-cell reconstitution after alpha-beta-depleted transplantation in children. TCRbeta library preparation incorporated unique molecular identifiers. TCRdb re-called the PCR reads through MiXCR, storing one row per CDR3 protein. The sample yields about 830,000 distinct CDR3 sequences, roughly 15% seen once. Sequenced material: PBMCs, mostly from graft donor cells, taken 360 days after TCRalphabeta/CD19-depleted stem cell transplant. The receptors shown here come from a male patient younger than 18 who had a stem cell transplant for acute lymphoblastic leukemia, so the T cells may come from the graft donor.

This clonotype was counted only a few times. For the CDR3, the DNA is TGTGCCAGCACCCCCGAGGGTGGACTAGCGGGAGTAAATGAGCAGTTCTTC. Its translation: CASTPEGGLAGVNEQFF. This sequence joins TRBV6-4 and TRBJ2-1, with 13 nucleotides matching TRBD2. The CDR3 contains 17 residues. CDR1 and CDR2 (germline): MRHNA, SNTAGT. V lost 7 bases, J lost 7 bases, and 13 bases stayed unmatched.

In its sample, this clonotype was seen a few times. The genes are TRBV7-3 and TRBJ2-1; 7 positions agree with TRBD2. The length of the CDR3 is 16 residues. From germline, CDR1 is SGHTA and CDR2 FQGTGA. The ends lost 3 bases at V and 7 bases at J; junction bases unmatched: 12. The CDR3 DNA follows: TGTGCCAGCAGCTTTCTCGGAGCGGGGCCAGGGAATGAGCAGTTCTTC. This encodes CASSFLGAGPGNEQFF.

This clonotype was seen only a few times. The J gene is TRBJ2-1, the V gene TRBV12-5; no clear D. The CDR3 is 15 amino acids. The V and J ends lost 6 bases and 0 bases respectively, with 12 bases between them. The germline V gene has CDR1 LGHNT and CDR2 FRNRAP. CDR3 protein: CASGITVGSYNEQFF. The DNA of the CDR3 is TGTGCTAGTGGGATTACGGTCGGCTCCTACAATGAGCAGTTCTTC. The whole variable domain, filled in from reference TRBV12-5 and TRBJ2-1, reads DARVTQTPRHKVTEMGQEVTMRCQPILGHNTVFWYRQTMMQGLELLAYFRNRAPLDDSGMPKDRFSAEMPDATLATLKIQPSEPRDSAVYFCASGITVGSYNEQFFGPGTRLTVL.

A few counts support this clonotype. The V gene is TRBV6-1, the J gene TRBJ2-1, with 9 bases lining up with TRBD2. The CDR3 totals 15 residues. Per the germline V gene, CDR1 is MNHNS and CDR2 is SASEGT. The V segment lost 6 bases and the J segment 8 bases; nucleotides outside the gene matches: 11. In nucleotides, the CDR3 is TGTGCCAGCAGATTTCTAGCGGGGTCACTGTATGAGCAGTTCTTC. It encodes CASRFLAGSLYEQFF.

This clonotype has ten or more counts. The J gene is TRBJ1-4, the V gene TRBV7-9, with TRBD1 matching over 8 bases. Germline-derived CDR1 and CDR2 are SEHNR and FQNEAQ (reference sequence). This CDR3 is built from 15 residues. J gave up 6 bases and V 10 bases, and 13 bases lay outside the gene matches. The CDR3 reads CATTLAPDRDEKLFF. Written as DNA, the CDR3 is TGTGCCACCACTTTGGCCCCGGACAGGGATGAAAAACTGTTTTTT.

This chain uses TRBV18 with TRBJ2-1, with TRBD2 matching 10 bases. Looked up from germline, CDR1 is KGHSH and CDR2 is LQKENI. This CDR3 spans 16 amino acids. V trimming: 4 bases; J trimming: 3 bases; junction bases outside the gene matches: 6. This CDR3 is CASSHIGTSDYNEQFF. In nucleotides, the CDR3 is TGTGCCAGCTCACATATCGGGACTAGCGACTACAATGAGCAGTTCTTC. The whole variable domain, filled in from reference TRBV18 and TRBJ2-1, reads NAGVMQNPRHLVRRRGQEARLRCSPMKGHSHVYWYRQLPEEGLKFMVYLQKENIIDESGMPKERFSAEFPKEGPSILRIQQVVRGDSAAYFCASSHIGTSDYNEQFFGPGTRLTVL.

V and J are TRBV5-1 and TRBJ2-1; 9 nucleotides line up with TRBD2. Looked up from germline, CDR1 is SGHRS and CDR2 is YFSETQ. This CDR3 has 16 amino acids. V was clipped by 2 bases and J by 7 bases; unmatched bases: 10. In nucleotides, the CDR3 is TGCGCCAGCAGCTTCCTAGCGGGAACGGGAGGGAATGAGCAGTTCTTC. Translated: CASSFLAGTGGNEQFF.

The chain joins TRBV29-1 to TRBJ2-7; 8 bases match TRBD1. Germline values: CDR1 SQVTM, CDR2 ANQGSEA. J gave up 2 bases and V 6 bases, and 9 bases lay outside the gene matches. This CDR3 spans 14 amino acids. CDR3 loop: CSVSPGTGPYEQYF. The CDR3 DNA follows: TGCAGCGTCTCCCCGGGGACAGGACCCTACGAGCAGTACTTC.

The table lists this clonotype with a few counts. The chain joins TRBV5-1 to TRBJ2-7; 9 bases fit TRBD2. Germline lookup yields CDR1 SGHRS and CDR2 YFSETQ. The ends lost 1 base at V and 3 bases at J; junction bases unmatched: 14. CDR3 length: 18 amino acids. In nucleotides, the CDR3 is TGCGCCAGCAGCTTGACCACTGGATTGCGGGGGGGGTTCTACGAGCAGTACTTC. Translation: CASSLTTGLRGGFYEQYF.

This clonotype was seen more than once but under ten times. In DNA form, the CDR3 reads TGTGCCAGCAGTTACGGGGGGGTGGGTCAGCCCCAGCATTTT. Its translation is CASSYGGVGQPQHF. The chain combines TRBV6-5 with TRBJ1-5; tentative D call: TRBD1 (5 bases). Trimming removed 2 bases at V and 6 bases at J, with 11 bases between. This CDR3 contains 14 residues. Germline V CDR1 and CDR2: MNHEY, SVGAGI.

The gene calls are TRBV4-1 and TRBJ2-1; 12 bases fit TRBD1. Germline-derived CDR1 and CDR2 are MGHRA and YSYEKL. V lost 4 bases, J lost 7 bases, and 8 bases stayed unmatched. The CDR3 is 16 residues long. Here the CDR3 DNA reads TGCGCCAGCAGCCTTTTCCGGGACAGGGGGCTTAATGAGCAGTTCTTC. Its protein is CASSLFRDRGLNEQFF.

A few counts support this clonotype. J is TRBJ1-2 and V is TRBV4-1; unclear D gene. Germline CDR1 MGHRA, CDR2 YSYEKL. The V end was cut by 1 base, the J end by 4 bases, with 13 bases between. CDR3 length: 15 residues. The CDR3 DNA is TGCGCCAGCAGCCAAGCCCTGAGCCTCGGCTATGGCTACACCTTC. Protein product: CASSQALSLGYGYTF.

In its sample, this clonotype was seen a few times. The V gene is TRBV7-3, the J gene TRBJ2-1; D is possibly TRBD1 (5 bases). The V gene lost 5 bases and the J gene lost 0 bases, with 8 bases spanning the gap. Germline CDR1 reads SGHTA; CDR2 reads FQGTGA. The CDR3 sequence is 14 residues long. The CDR3 sequence: CASSPRVSYNEQFF. In DNA form, the CDR3 reads TGTGCCAGCAGCCCCAGGGTCTCCTACAATGAGCAGTTCTTC.

This clonotype was seen more than once but under ten times. The chain uses TRBV30 and TRBJ2-7, with 9 bases aligning to TRBD1. The CDR3 contains 12 residues. Germline V CDR1 and CDR2: GTSNPN, SVGIG (reference sequence). The junction had 5 bases not matched to a gene; V was cut back by 5 bases and J by 6 bases. The CDR3 DNA reads as TGTGCCTGGTTGGGACAGGGAGGCGAGCAGTACTTC. It yields the protein CAWLGQGGEQYF.

The chain recombines TRBV18 with TRBJ2-7; D remains unclear. Germline V gene lookup returns CDR1 KGHSH and CDR2 LQKENI. V was cut by 5 bases and J by 2 bases, with 7 bases left in between. The CDR3 runs to 12 residues. In DNA, the CDR3 is TGTGCCAGCTCAGTACGAACCTACGAGCAGTACTTC. Protein sequence: CASSVRTYEQYF.

This clonotype turned up a few times. The V and J genes are TRBV29-1 and TRBJ1-1; D is perhaps TRBD1 (5 bases). CDR1 is SQVTM and CDR2 is ANQGSEA in the germline V gene. The CDR3 sequence is 15 residues long. Trimming removed 6 bases at V and 1 base at J, with 18 bases between. The CDR3 region is CSVLLQGRANTEAFF. Written as DNA, the CDR3 is TGCAGCGTATTACTTCAGGGTCGGGCGAACACTGAAGCTTTCTTT.